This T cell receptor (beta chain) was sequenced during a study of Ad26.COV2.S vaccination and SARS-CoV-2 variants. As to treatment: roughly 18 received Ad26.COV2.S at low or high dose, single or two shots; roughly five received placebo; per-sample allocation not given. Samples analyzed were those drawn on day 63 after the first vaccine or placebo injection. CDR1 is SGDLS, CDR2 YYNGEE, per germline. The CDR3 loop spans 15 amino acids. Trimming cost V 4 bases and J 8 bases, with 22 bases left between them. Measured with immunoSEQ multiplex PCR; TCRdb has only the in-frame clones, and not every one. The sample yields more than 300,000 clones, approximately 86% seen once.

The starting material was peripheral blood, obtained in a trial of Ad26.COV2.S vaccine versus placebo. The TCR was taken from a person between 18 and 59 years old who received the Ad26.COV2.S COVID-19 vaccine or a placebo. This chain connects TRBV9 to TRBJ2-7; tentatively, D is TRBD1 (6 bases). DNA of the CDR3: TGTGCCAGCAGCCCATCGGACAGTGGGCCTGGGAAGCAGTACTTC. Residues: CASSPSDSGPGKQYF.